The 27 T cell receptor beta chains below all came from one sample that was sequenced in a study of spatial heterogeneity in lung cancer. A single record per CDR3 protein comes from TCRdb applying MiXCR to the 5' RACE reads. The profile shows approximately 93,000 distinct CDR3 sequences, roughly a fifth of them singletons. Time point: blood at routine non-recurrence follow-up after resection. The starting material was PBMCs, obtained at follow-up. These receptor sequences come from a male donor with early-stage non-small cell lung cancer.

This clonotype occurred a few times. The V and J genes are TRBV6-1 and TRBJ2-2; 11 positions agree with TRBD2. V shed 4 bases, J shed 5 bases, and the junction held 15 bases outside the gene matches. The germline CDR1 and CDR2 sequences are MNHNS and SASEGT. This CDR3 contains 19 residues. CDR3 in amino acids: CASSARPGLAVRGTGELFF. CDR3 sequence (DNA): TGTGCCAGCAGTGCCAGACCGGGACTAGCGGTCCGGGGAACCGGGGAGCTGTTTTTT.

This clonotype was picked up a small number of times. V usage is TRBV7-8 and J usage is TRBJ2-5; D gene unclear. The V end was cut by 7 bases, the J end by 4 bases, with 7 bases between. This CDR3 is built from 11 residues. CDR1 is SGHVS, CDR2 FQNEAQ, per germline. CDR3 residues: CASTERETQYF. In DNA form, the CDR3 reads TGTGCCAGCACTGAGCGAGAGACCCAGTACTTC.

This clonotype occurred a few times. The V and J genes are TRBV24-1 and TRBJ2-5; 15 bases align to TRBD2. Losses at the gene ends were 8 bases for V and 1 base for J; bases not matched to a gene: 10. In germline, CDR1 is KGHDR, CDR2 SFDVKD. The length of the CDR3 is 18 residues. This chain's CDR3 is CATTHEGLAGGSQETQYF. CDR3 DNA: TGTGCCACCACTCATGAGGGACTAGCGGGAGGTAGCCAAGAGACCCAGTACTTC.

The V gene is TRBV6-5, the J gene TRBJ2-6, with D perhaps TRBD2 (5 bases). In germline, CDR1 is MNHEY, CDR2 SVGAGI. The CDR3 consists of 14 residues. The ends were cut back, 5 bases at V and 3 bases at J, with 8 bases in the middle. In DNA form, the CDR3 reads TGTGCCAGCAGTCGGGAATATGGGGCCAACGTCCTGACTTTC. Translation: CASSREYGANVLTF.

The chain employs TRBV2 and TRBJ1-5, with D hard to call. This CDR3 region has 14 residues. Looked up from germline, CDR1 is SNHLY and CDR2 is FYNNEI. The V end lost 5 bases, the J end lost 10 bases, and 18 bases lay between the germline ends. CDR3 region: CASSFLGNTRPQHF. Here the CDR3 DNA reads TGTGCCAGCAGTTTTTTAGGGAACACCCGACCCCAGCATTTT.

This clonotype was counted a few times. The V gene is TRBV24-1, the J gene TRBJ2-5; 9 bases match TRBD2. The trim removed 9 bases at V and 5 bases at J, leaving 15 bases unmatched. Germline V gene lookup returns CDR1 KGHDR and CDR2 SFDVKD. This CDR3 is built from 16 residues. CDR3 DNA sequence: TGTGCCACCTCTGATAGCGGGGGCCTTGCCCGGGAGACCCAGTACTTC. It translates to CATSDSGGLARETQYF.

V usage is TRBV7-2 and J usage is TRBJ1-5; no reliable D call. The CDR3 extends over 12 amino acids. From germline, CDR1 is SGHTA and CDR2 FQGNSA. V lost 6 bases and J 3 bases, leaving 6 bases between the germline ends. The CDR3 region has the DNA TGTGCCAGCAGGCGTGACAATCAGCCCCAGCATTTT. Encoded protein: CASRRDNQPQHF.

This clonotype was counted only a few times. This chain links TRBV29-1 with TRBJ2-7; possible D gene TRBD1, 6 bases. CDR1 and CDR2 (germline): SQVTM, ANQGSEA. The germline V and J ends were trimmed by 0 bases and 6 bases, with 12 bases remaining between them. The CDR3 is made up of 13 amino acids. This chain's CDR3 is CSVEDVGAGEQYF. The CDR3 bases are TGCAGCGTTGAAGATGTGGGGGCTGGCGAGCAGTACTTC.

V and J are TRBV5-1 and TRBJ2-1; D is possibly TRBD1 or TRBD2 (5 bases each). The germline CDR1 and CDR2 sequences are SGHRS and YFSETQ. V was cut by 4 bases and J by 8 bases, with 19 bases left in between. CDR3 size: 15 residues. The CDR3 DNA follows: TGCGCCAGCAGCCCTACGGGGCACCCCGACTATGAGCAGTTCTTC. Translated: CASSPTGHPDYEQFF.

This clonotype was picked up many times. The chain has TRBV6-6 and TRBJ2-4, with 7 positions matching TRBD1. Germline V gene lookup returns CDR1 MNHNY and CDR2 SVGAGI (reference sequence). J lost 4 bases, V lost 0 bases, and 18 bases had no gene match. The CDR3 has 20 residues. Written as DNA, the CDR3 is TGTGCCAGCAGTTACTCCACCTTGACAGGGCGGTACGAGGGGAAAAACATTCAGTACTTC. It yields the protein CASSYSTLTGRYEGKNIQYF.

The chain joins TRBV6-5 to TRBJ2-7, with 8 positions matching TRBD2. Germline V gives CDR1 MNHEY, CDR2 SVGAGI. The V segment lost 7 bases and the J segment 0 bases; nucleotides outside the gene matches: 8. The CDR3 sequence is 15 residues long. The CDR3 reads CASKAPSGYSYEQYF. Here the CDR3 DNA reads TGTGCCAGCAAAGCCCCTAGCGGGTACTCCTACGAGCAGTACTTC.

V usage is TRBV7-2 and J usage is TRBJ2-3, with D uncertain. Trimming removed 5 bases from V and 8 bases from J, with 14 bases in between. The CDR3 runs 13 residues. In germline, CDR1 is SGHTA, CDR2 FQGNSA. The CDR3 spells CASSLRTDGTQYF. DNA of the CDR3: TGTGCCAGCAGCCTCCGCACAGATGGTACGCAGTATTTT.

As DNA, the CDR3 is TGTGCCAGCAGCTTAATAGCGGATAAATACAATGAGCAGTTCTTC. Translation gives CASSLIADKYNEQFF. This chain links TRBV7-2 with TRBJ2-1; D perhaps matches TRBD2 (6 bases). V lost 2 bases and J 4 bases, leaving 12 bases between the germline ends. Germline CDR1 reads SGHTA; CDR2 reads FQGNSA. CDR3 length equals 15 residues. The complete variable domain, with remaining parts taken from reference TRBV7-2 and TRBJ2-1, reads GAGVSQSPSNKVTEKGKDVELRCDPISGHTALYWYRQSLGQGLEFLIYFQGNSAPDKSGLPSDRFSAERTGGSVSTLTIQRTQQEDSAVYLCASSLIADKYNEQFFGPGTRLTVL.

The V call is TRBV15, the J call TRBJ2-5; 9 bases match TRBD1. This CDR3 is 17 amino acids long. Germline CDR1 reads LNHNV; CDR2 reads YYDKDF (reference sequence). Trimming cost V 5 bases and J 3 bases; bases outside gene matches: 13. DNA for the CDR3: TGTGCCACCAGCGGACACCAAGACAGGGGGGGTAAAGAGACCCAGTACTTC. Encoded protein: CATSGHQDRGGKETQYF. Full variable domain (rest looked up from reference TRBV15 and TRBJ2-5): DAMVIQNPRYQVTQFGKPVTLSCSQTLNHNVMYWYQQKSSQAPKLLFHYYDKDFNNEADTPDNFQSRRPNTSFCFLDIRSPGLGDTAMYLCATSGHQDRGGKETQYFGPGTRLLVL.

This clonotype was seen a few times. The chain couples TRBV7-2 to TRBJ2-3; D may be TRBD1 (5 bases). In germline, CDR1 is SGHTA, CDR2 FQGNSA. V was shortened by 2 bases and J by 3 bases, with 15 bases between the two germline ends. CDR3 length equals 16 residues. The CDR3 nucleotides read TGTGCCAGCAGCTTAAGGGGTCAGGGTGGTACAGATACGCAGTATTTT. Translating it yields CASSLRGQGGTDTQYF.

This chain connects TRBV28 to TRBJ2-1, with D unclear. Looked up from germline, CDR1 is MDHEN and CDR2 is SYDVKM. Between the trimmed V and J ends, which lost 1 base and 11 bases, there was a span of 15 bases. CDR3 size: 14 residues. CDR3 coding DNA: TGTGCCAGCAGTTTATTGTCGGCTAACCAAAAGCAGTTCTTC. Translated: CASSLLSANQKQFF.

This chain connects TRBV20-1 to TRBJ1-2; possibly TRBD1 for D (6 bases). Germline V gives CDR1 DFQATT, CDR2 SNEGSKA (reference sequence). Trimming took off 2 bases at V and 4 bases at J, with 11 bases between the two ends. CDR3 length: 13 residues. CDR3 sequence: CSARLQGGYGYTF. The CDR3 DNA follows: TGCAGTGCTAGATTACAGGGTGGCTATGGCTACACCTTC.

A remark on this clonotype: A junction end diverges from the germline sequence, so it may reflect a read error. The rearrangement joins TRBV7-6 to TRBJ2-1; D perhaps matches TRBD2 (6 bases). The CDR3 spans 13 residues. Germline lookup yields CDR1 SGHVS and CDR2 FNYEAQ. The CDR3 here is CASSETHGGRLIF. CDR3 bases: TGTGCCAGCAGCGAGACACATGGGGGGAGGTTGATCTTC.

A few counts support this clonotype. This chain uses TRBV20-1 with TRBJ2-1; no clear D gene. V was shortened by 0 bases and J by 6 bases, with 6 bases between the two germline ends. This CDR3 comprises 12 residues. CDR1 and CDR2 (germline): DFQATT, SNEGSKA (reference sequence). The CDR3: CSARDIGNEQFF. For the CDR3, the DNA is TGCAGTGCTAGAGATATAGGCAATGAGCAGTTCTTC.

V usage is TRBV12-3 or TRBV12-4 and J usage is TRBJ1-5; D not resolved. CDR3 length: 15 amino acids. V lost 3 bases to trimming and J lost 3 bases, with 12 bases between them. The CDR3 DNA reads as TGTGCCAGCAGTTTTAACGGAAATTACAATCAGCCCCAGCATTTT. It is translated as CASSFNGNYNQPQHF.

This clonotype occurred a few times. The chain carries TRBV18 and TRBJ1-1; D gene uncertain. Per the germline V gene, CDR1 is KGHSH and CDR2 is LQKENI. The length of the CDR3 is 14 residues. The V gene lost 2 bases and the J gene lost 1 base, with 8 bases spanning the gap. The CDR3 DNA reads TGTGCCAGCTCACCAACCAGCGGGAACACTGAAGCTTTCTTT. This translates into CASSPTSGNTEAFF.

The chain links TRBV11-2 to TRBJ2-2, with 7 bases lining up with TRBD1. This CDR3 is 15 amino acids long. J was trimmed by 6 bases and V by 5 bases; bases with no gene match: 9. Germline V CDR1 and CDR2: SGHAT, FQNNGV. CDR3: CASSTSTGRSGELFF. Here the CDR3 DNA reads TGTGCCAGCAGCACCTCGACAGGGCGATCCGGGGAGCTGTTTTTT.

This clonotype was counted only a few times. The rearrangement links TRBV20-1 to TRBJ1-1; TRBD1 might be the D (5 bases). CDR3 length: 14 amino acids. CDR1 and CDR2 from the germline V gene are DFQATT and SNEGSKA (reference sequence). V gave up 5 bases and J gave up 0 bases, with 13 bases separating them. CDR3 bases: TGCAGTGCTGATCGACAGCGTATGAACACTGAAGCTTTCTTT. Its translation: CSADRQRMNTEAFF.

This chain uses TRBV29-1 with TRBJ2-5, with 9 bases that match TRBD1. V lost 5 bases and J lost 5; bases outside the gene matches: 6. Germline loops: CDR1 SQVTM, CDR2 ANQGSEA. The CDR3 is 13 residues long. CDR3 bases: TGCAGCGTTCCGGGACAGGGAGTTGAGACCCAGTACTTC. It is translated as CSVPGQGVETQYF.

This clonotype turned up a few times. The chain uses TRBV5-8 and TRBJ2-4, with D perhaps TRBD1 or TRBD2 (6 bases each). This CDR3 is 15 amino acids long. V lost 4 bases, J lost 8 bases, and 19 bases lay in between. Germline CDR1 SGHTS, CDR2 YDEGEE. For the CDR3, the DNA is TGTGCCAGCAGCCCCGATACGGGGGCGATCCACATTCAGTACTTC. It is translated as CASSPDTGAIHIQYF.

The chain recombines TRBV9 with TRBJ1-1; TRBD1 might be the D (6 bases). This CDR3 is built from 13 residues. The V and J ends lost 3 bases and 7 bases respectively, with 13 bases between them. Germline assignment: CDR1 SGDLS and CDR2 YYNGEE. The CDR3: CASSGHLDSEAFF. CDR3 DNA sequence: TGTGCCAGCAGCGGGCACCTGGACAGTGAAGCTTTCTTT.

This clonotype was seen only a few times. The V call is TRBV2, the J call TRBJ2-2; a possible D gene is TRBD1 (5 bases). V was shortened by 3 bases and J by 5 bases, with 16 bases between the two germline ends. Germline lookup yields CDR1 SNHLY and CDR2 FYNNEI. CDR3 length: 16 residues. This CDR3 reads CASSDTRAFGTGELFF. The CDR3, as DNA: TGTGCCAGCAGTGATACCAGGGCTTTCGGTACCGGGGAGCTGTTTTTT.